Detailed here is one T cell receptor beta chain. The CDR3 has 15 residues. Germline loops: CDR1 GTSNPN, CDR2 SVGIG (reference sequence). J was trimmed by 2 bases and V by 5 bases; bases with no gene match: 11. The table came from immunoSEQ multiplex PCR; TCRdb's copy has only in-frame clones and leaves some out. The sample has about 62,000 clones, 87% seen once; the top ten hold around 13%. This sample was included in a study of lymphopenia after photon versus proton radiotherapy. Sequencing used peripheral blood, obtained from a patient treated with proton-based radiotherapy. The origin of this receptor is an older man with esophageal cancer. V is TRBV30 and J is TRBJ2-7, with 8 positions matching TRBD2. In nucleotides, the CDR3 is TGTGCCTGGGACGGGGGGGACGGAGGAACCTACGAGCAGTACTTC. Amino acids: CAWDGGDGGTYEQYF.